These 9 T cell receptor beta chains were sequenced from one sample in a study of molecular identifiers for immune sequencing clone quantification. In TCRdb, the PCR reads were re-called with MiXCR into one record per CDR3 protein. The sample includes about 320,000 distinct CDR3 sequences, roughly a quarter of them seen just once. What was sequenced was naive CD8+ T cells from blood, with Jurkat cell RNA spiked in. Specified subset: FACS-sorted CD8+CD4-CCR7+CD45RA+ naive T cells. These receptors all come from a human donor in good health. Some libraries in this study had Jurkat cell RNA spiked in.

This clonotype was picked up many times. V and J are TRBV19 and TRBJ1-5, with D unclear. The CDR3 contains 14 residues. Germline V lookup: CDR1 LNHDA, CDR2 SQIVND (reference sequence). V lost 5 bases to trimming and J lost 1 base, with 9 bases between them. The CDR3, as DNA: TGTGCCAGTAGTGAACCCCCCAGCAATCAGCCCCAGCATTTT. It is translated as CASSEPPSNQPQHF.

A remark on this clonotype: This may be a read error: a much more frequent sequence differs by one nucleotide. The CDR3 coding sequence is TGTGCCAGCAGCTTGGACCCAGCAAGCTCCTACGGGCAGTACTTC. This sequence encodes CASSLDPASSYGQYF. J is TRBJ2-7 and V is TRBV7-2; D is undetermined. The V gene's germline CDR1 is SGHTA and CDR2 FQGNSA. The CDR3 has 15 amino acids.

Remarks on this clonotype: A much larger clonotype is one base distant, so this may be a read error. This chain connects TRBV30 to TRBJ1-2; possibly TRBD1 for D (5 bases). The CDR3 length is 12 residues. The germline V gene encodes CDR1 GTSNPN and CDR2 SVGIG (reference sequence). CDR3 nucleotides: TGTGCCTGGAGTATCCAGGGAGGCGGCTGCACCTTC. This codes for CAWSIQGGGCTF.

This clonotype was seen a few times. The chain recombines TRBV30 with TRBJ1-1, with D possibly matching TRBD1 (5 bases). The germline gives CDR1 GTSNPN, CDR2 SVGIG (reference sequence). The CDR3 loop spans 13 amino acids. V was pared by 2 bases and J by 5 bases, with 12 bases between. As DNA, the CDR3 is TGTGCCTGGAGTAGGGGCTTTAGGACTGAAGCTTTCTTT. Translation: CAWSRGFRTEAFF.

At least ten counts were recorded for this clonotype. V gene TRBV28 combines with J gene TRBJ2-7; 7 positions agree with TRBD1. CDR1 is MDHEN and CDR2 is SYDVKM in the germline V gene. V lost 2 bases and J lost 1; bases outside the gene matches: 2. This CDR3 region has 14 residues. For the CDR3, the DNA is TGTGCCAGCAGTTTAGACAGGGCTTCCTACGAGCAGTACTTC. It specifies CASSLDRASYEQYF.

This clonotype has a handful of counts. The J gene is TRBJ1-1, the V gene TRBV18; no firm D call. Per the germline V gene, CDR1 is KGHSH and CDR2 is LQKENI. The CDR3 length is 15 residues. The germline V and J ends were trimmed by 0 bases and 0 bases, with 8 bases remaining between them. This CDR3 reads CASSPPRAMNTEAFF. The DNA for the CDR3 is TGTGCCAGCTCACCACCGCGGGCCATGAACACTGAAGCTTTCTTT.

This clonotype was detected ten times or more. This sequence joins TRBV27 and TRBJ2-7; TRBD2 might be the D (5 bases). This CDR3 is built from 14 residues. V lost 0 bases to trimming and J lost 2 bases, with 8 bases between them. Germline CDR1 and CDR2: MNHEY and SMNVEV (reference sequence). DNA of the CDR3: TGTGCCAGCAGTTTATCCGGGGTCCCCTACGAGCAGTACTTC. Translation: CASSLSGVPYEQYF.

The CDR3 protein is CASSSKLGKAGELFF. CDR3 sequence (DNA): TGTGCCAGCAGCTCTAAGTTGGGAAAAGCCGGGGAGCTGTTTTTT. The genes are TRBV14 and TRBJ2-2; D remains ambiguous. This CDR3 comprises 15 residues. V was clipped by 5 bases and J by 6 bases, with 16 bases between them. Germline-derived CDR1 and CDR2 are SGHDN and FVKESK.

With respect to this clonotype: This likely traces to a read error, being one base from a far larger clone. The gene calls are TRBV20-1 and TRBJ2-7; D is uncertain. The CDR3 has 12 residues. Germline CDR1 and CDR2: DFQATT and SNEGSKA (reference sequence). The DNA of the CDR3 is TGCAGTGCTAGAGATCGATCCTACAAGCAGTACTTC. This gives the protein CSARDRSYKQYF.